This note documents a single T cell receptor (beta chain) sequence. The antigen is not known. This entry belongs to a study of cytomegalovirus exposure and HLA in healthy donors. Points from the study as a whole: Earlier findings revealed that most TCR beta V segments proved productive either about 87% or about 30% of the time. Analyzed later, association rates of TCRs varied across HLA loci, with DRB1 most and HLA-C fewest.

V shed 0 bases and J shed 2 bases, with 11 bases lying between them. CDR1 and CDR2 (germline): SGHRS, YFSETQ. The CDR3 spans 16 residues. Among the donors, all were healthy bone marrow donors. PCR used 60 Vbeta primers and 13 Jbeta primers. Clones were sequenced by immunoSEQ multiplex PCR, and TCRdb holds only the in-frame ones, with some missing. The data contain roughly 190,000 clones, under 80% of them singletons. The sample taken for sequencing was PBMCs. The chain is built from TRBV5-1 and TRBJ2-2; D not certain. This receptor was taken from a middle-aged man in good health and CMV-seronegative. The CDR3 region has the DNA TGCGCCAGCAGCTTGGAAACAGCCGCTAACACCGGGGAGCTGTTTTTT. Residues: CASSLETAANTGELFF.